This TCR beta chain was found in a study of T cell responses to AZD1222 COVID-19 vaccine. Regarding the study as a whole: Repertoire collection took place solely once the T cell response had peaked. The span of vaccine-associated CD4 TCRs extended across spike, with dominance at 160-218 and 743-854. The number of AZD1222 recipients seropositive at baseline was only 6 or 7. Clonal diversity may have been underestimated in mostly white British donors.

Here immunoSEQ multiplex PCR was the method, and the copy in TCRdb shows in-frame clones only, minus some. The sample records some 110,000 clones, around 91% being singletons. The CDR3 covers 17 residues. Germline V gene sequence: CDR1 LGHNA, CDR2 YNFKEQ. V lost 0 bases to trimming and J lost 4 bases; unmatched junction nucleotides: 10. In the case of this clone: Its target is not known.

Sample: peripheral blood, taken on day 0 of AZD1222 vaccination. This clonotype originated in an adult in good health. The chain couples TRBV4-2 to TRBJ2-7; 9 bases map to TRBD1. CDR3 amino acids: CASSQDPTGGGSYEQYF. The DNA of the CDR3 is TGTGCCAGCAGCCAAGACCCCACAGGGGGCGGAAGTTACGAGCAGTACTTC.